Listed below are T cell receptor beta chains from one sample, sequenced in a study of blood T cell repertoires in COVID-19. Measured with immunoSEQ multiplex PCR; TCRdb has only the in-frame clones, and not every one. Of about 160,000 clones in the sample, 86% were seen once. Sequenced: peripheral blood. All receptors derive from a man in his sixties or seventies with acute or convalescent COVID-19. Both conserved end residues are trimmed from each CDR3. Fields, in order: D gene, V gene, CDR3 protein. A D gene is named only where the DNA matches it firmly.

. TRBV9 ASSLTGVPGELF
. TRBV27 ASSFNPYNEQF
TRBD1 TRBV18 ASSPTRLDRGHEQY
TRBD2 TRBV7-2 ASSPAGVGEQY
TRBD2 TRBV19 ASSPGTSGNSDTQY
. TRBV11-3 ASPGLFRHEQF
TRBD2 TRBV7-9 ASSSIAGVTDTQY
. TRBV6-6 ASSPTGNTIY
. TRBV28 ASSPGGRENTEAF
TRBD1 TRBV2 ASTGQGWGEKLF
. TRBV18 ASSPPTSYEQY
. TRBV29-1 SFLASYEQY
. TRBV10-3 AISDAVGETEAF
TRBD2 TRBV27 ASSLLPLIAGGGETQY
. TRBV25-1 ASSEVAGATNEKLF
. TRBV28 ASSGTVGYT
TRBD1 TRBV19 ASSMGTGEETQY
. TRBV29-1 SVADAGGYT
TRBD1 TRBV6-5 ASSPPTGGEGEAF
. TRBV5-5 ASSLFQQGSYEQY
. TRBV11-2 ASSLLPGTDTQY
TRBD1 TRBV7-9 ASSFTLGTGDEKLF
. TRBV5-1 ASSFLAPQRETQY
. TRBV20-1 SAQKPNEQY
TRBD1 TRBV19 ASGTGMGKNIQY
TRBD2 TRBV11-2 ASSSLAGGLSVFTEQF
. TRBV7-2 ASSLGPGTDTQY
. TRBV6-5 ASSYSLDSYYEQY
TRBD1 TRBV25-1 ASSQQGVGSDTQY
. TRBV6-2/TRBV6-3 ASSHPGMRNTIY
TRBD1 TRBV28 ASSLGQGGSTEAF
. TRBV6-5 ASRRDRSGYT
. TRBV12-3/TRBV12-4 ASSLMGGLEAF
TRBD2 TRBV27 ASARASGRPDTQY
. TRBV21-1 ASSKPDRGDGEKLF
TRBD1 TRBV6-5 ASTGTGGTNTQY
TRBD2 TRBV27 ASSPQTSGSPYNEQF
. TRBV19 ASMRTNEKLF
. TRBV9 ASSVEATGLWYEQY
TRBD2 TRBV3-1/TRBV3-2 ASSLLAGDNEQF
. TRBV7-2 ASSFTGSESIQY
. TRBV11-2 ASSSWHNQPQH
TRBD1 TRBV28 ASSPPTPTGNGNSPLH
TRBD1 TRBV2 ASSEVNRGLTEAF
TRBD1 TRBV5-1 ASSLVPTGANPSTNEKLF
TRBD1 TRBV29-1 SAIPDRGLDEQY
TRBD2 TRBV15 ATSDVGSGRATYNEQF
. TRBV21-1 ASSKTPEGNTEAF
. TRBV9 ASSVGPGIDTQY
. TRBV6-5 ASSSGWDTYNEQF
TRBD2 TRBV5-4 ASSLGGLAGDGEQF